Below, 25 T cell receptor beta chains from the same sample are listed, as sequenced in a study of technical replicates of blood from several donors. Clones were sequenced by immunoSEQ multiplex PCR, and TCRdb holds only the in-frame ones, with some missing. The sample comprises tens of thousands of clones, 96% of which are singletons, and 0.37% rests with the top ten. The sequenced sample was T cells isolated from PBMCs. These receptors were obtained from a human donor in good health.

This clone is a singleton in its sample. The chain employs TRBV6-5 and TRBJ2-3, with D possibly matching TRBD2 (5 bases). V was shortened by 8 bases and J by 6 bases, with 21 bases between the two germline ends. CDR1 and CDR2 (germline): MNHEY, SVGAGI. CDR3 length equals 15 residues. CDR3 in amino acids: CASRPDTGIRDTQYF. CDR3 bases: TGTGCCAGCCGGCCAGACACCGGGATTAGGGATACGCAGTATTTT.

In its sample, this clone was seen once. This chain joins TRBV2 and TRBJ1-1; 8 bases are shared with TRBD1. Germline trimming cut 4 bases from V and 1 base from J; bases unmatched to any gene: 5. This CDR3 has 15 residues. Germline assignment: CDR1 SNHLY and CDR2 FYNNEI. Here the CDR3 DNA reads TGTGCCAGCAGTGGGGCAGACAGGGGGAACACTGAAGCTTTCTTT. Translation: CASSGADRGNTEAFF.

This sequence joins TRBV7-2 and TRBJ2-7; TRBD2 might be the D (5 bases). V was trimmed by 1 base and J by 4 bases, leaving 11 bases between them. CDR1 is SGHTA, CDR2 FQGNSA, per germline. The CDR3 has 14 amino acids. The CDR3 DNA reads TGTGCCAGCAGCTTAGATATTCGGGGTTACGAGCAGTACTTC. It translates to CASSLDIRGYEQYF.

CDR3 sequence reads: CASSFRTGGLYEQYF. The CDR3 DNA follows: TGTGCCAGCAGCTTTCGAACGGGAGGACTCTACGAGCAGTACTTC. The chain uses TRBV5-4 and TRBJ2-7; 7 nucleotides agree with TRBD2. The CDR3 sequence is 15 residues long. The junction had 8 bases not matched to a gene; V was cut back by 2 bases and J by 3 bases. The germline gives CDR1 SGHNT, CDR2 YYREEE (reference sequence).

CDR3 sequence reads: CSVTGGLAGNEQFF. The CDR3 region has the DNA TGCAGCGTTACTGGGGGACTTGCCGGCAATGAGCAGTTCTTC. The rearrangement joins TRBV29-1 to TRBJ2-1; tentative D call: TRBD2 (6 bases). The germline V and J ends were trimmed by 5 bases and 6 bases, with 17 bases remaining between them. CDR1 is SQVTM, CDR2 ANQGSEA, per germline. The CDR3 consists of 14 residues.

The chain joins TRBV5-1 to TRBJ2-2; TRBD1 is a possible D gene (5 bases). Between the trimmed V and J ends, which lost 0 bases and 0 bases, there was a span of 6 bases. Germline V gives CDR1 SGHRS, CDR2 YFSETQ. CDR3 length: 15 amino acids. This chain's CDR3 is CASSLGQPNTGELFF. The CDR3 DNA reads TGCGCCAGCAGCTTGGGACAGCCGAACACCGGGGAGCTGTTTTTT.

The chain combines TRBV7-9 with TRBJ2-1; 7 nucleotides line up with TRBD1. The germline V gene has CDR1 SEHNR and CDR2 FQNEAQ (reference sequence). The CDR3 sequence is 15 residues long. V lost 5 bases to trimming and J lost 5 bases; unmatched junction nucleotides: 9. DNA of the CDR3: TGTGCCAGCAGCATTCAAGGGACAGCCAACAATGAGCAGTTCTTC. Translation gives CASSIQGTANNEQFF.

The chain couples TRBV27 to TRBJ1-1; 10 nucleotides line up with TRBD1. The length of the CDR3 is 16 residues. Looked up from germline, CDR1 is MNHEY and CDR2 is SMNVEV (reference sequence). Losses at the gene ends were 4 bases for V and 1 base for J; bases not matched to a gene: 6. The chain's CDR3 is CASSSGQGEGNTEAFF. The CDR3 DNA reads as TGTGCCAGCAGTTCCGGACAGGGGGAGGGGAACACTGAAGCTTTCTTT.

The rearrangement links TRBV11-1 to TRBJ2-1; 9 bases align to TRBD2. V lost 3 bases and J lost 3; bases outside the gene matches: 6. This CDR3 contains 16 residues. Germline CDR1 SGHAT, CDR2 FQDESV (reference sequence). CDR3 DNA: TGTGCCAGCAGCTTCTTGACTAGCGGATACTACAATGAGCAGTTCTTC. Its translation: CASSFLTSGYYNEQFF.

The gene calls are TRBV23-1 and TRBJ2-2; 9 positions match TRBD1. TRBV23-1 qualifies as an ORF whose function is uncertain. With 2 bases clipped from V and 5 bases from J, the junction kept 6 bases outside the gene matches. This CDR3 contains 16 residues. The CDR3 DNA is TGCGCCAGCAGTCAAGCGGGACAGGGTAGTACCGGGGAGCTGTTTTTT. Amino acid sequence: CASSQAGQGSTGELFF.

The chain recombines TRBV27 with TRBJ1-2; unclear D gene. Germline values: CDR1 MNHEY, CDR2 SMNVEV (reference sequence). This CDR3 spans 12 amino acids. V was pared by 1 base and J by 6 bases, with 6 bases between. The CDR3 here is CASSLWHNGYTF. CDR3 nucleotides: TGTGCCAGCAGTTTATGGCACAATGGCTACACCTTC.

The chain combines TRBV6-5 with TRBJ2-1; 8 nucleotides align to TRBD1. V gave up 6 bases and J gave up 4 bases; unmatched junction bases: 8. CDR3 size: 15 residues. In germline, CDR1 is MNHEY, CDR2 SVGAGI. In DNA, the CDR3 is TGTGCCAGCAGAGCCGACAGGGGCAGATACAATGAGCAGTTCTTC. Translating it yields CASRADRGRYNEQFF.

The chain carries TRBV6-5 and TRBJ1-2; 10 nucleotides line up with TRBD1. Losses at the gene ends were 6 bases for V and 5 bases for J; bases not matched to a gene: 6. This CDR3 contains 14 residues. Per germline, CDR1 MNHEY and CDR2 SVGAGI. CDR3 in amino acids: CASSPGQGDYGYTF. DNA of the CDR3: TGTGCCAGCAGCCCAGGACAGGGGGATTATGGCTACACCTTC.

The CDR3 region has the DNA TGTGCCAGCAGCGTACAGGGAACTGGGGCCAACGTCCTGACTTTC. This sequence encodes CASSVQGTGANVLTF. The chain has TRBV7-9 and TRBJ2-6, with D perhaps TRBD1 (6 bases). This CDR3 has 15 residues. CDR1 is SEHNR and CDR2 is FQNEAQ in the germline V gene (reference sequence). The ends were cut back, 5 bases at V and 2 bases at J, with 10 bases in the middle.

The gene calls are TRBV11-2 and TRBJ2-3, with 10 nucleotides matching TRBD1. V dropped 1 base and J dropped 8; count of bases not matched to a gene: 15. The germline V gene has CDR1 SGHAT and CDR2 FQNNGV. This CDR3 is 18 amino acids long. The CDR3 protein is CASSLVFGTGASRGTQYF. The CDR3 bases are TGTGCCAGCAGCTTAGTCTTCGGGACAGGGGCGAGCAGGGGTACGCAGTATTTT.

The rearrangement joins TRBV5-1 to TRBJ1-5; perhaps TRBD1 as D (5 bases). This CDR3 comprises 12 residues. V lost 4 bases and J lost 9, with 11 bases in between. Germline-derived CDR1 and CDR2 are SGHRS and YFSETQ. The CDR3 region is CASSEPGGPQHF. Here the CDR3 DNA reads TGCGCCAGCAGCGAGCCCGGGGGGCCCCAGCATTTT.

The rearrangement uses TRBV4-1 and TRBJ1-2, with TRBD1 as a possible D gene (5 bases). Trimming pared 0 bases from V and 8 bases from J, leaving 16 bases between. The CDR3 contains 15 residues. Germline CDR1 reads MGHRA; CDR2 reads YSYEKL. CDR3: CASSQDIVQGNGYTF. CDR3 sequence (DNA): TGCGCCAGCAGCCAAGATATAGTGCAGGGTAACGGCTACACCTTC.

The table lists this clone with a count of one. The gene calls are TRBV7-3 and TRBJ2-1, with unresolved D. Germline V gene sequence: CDR1 SGHTA, CDR2 FQGTGA. The CDR3 length is 12 residues. V lost 2 bases, J lost 6 bases, and 5 bases lay in between. CDR3 bases: TGTGCCAGCAGCTTATTCAGCAATGAGCAGTTCTTC. Translating it yields CASSLFSNEQFF.

The CDR3 DNA is TGTGCCAGCAGCGGGGGGGTGGCAGATACGCAGTATTTT. Protein product: CASSGGVADTQYF. The J gene is TRBJ2-3, the V gene TRBV9; D possibly corresponds to TRBD2 (6 bases). This CDR3 has 13 residues. From germline, CDR1 is SGDLS and CDR2 YYNGEE. V gave up 3 bases and J gave up 4 bases, with 9 bases separating them.

V and J are TRBV9 and TRBJ2-2; 11 bases agree with TRBD2. Germline CDR1 reads SGDLS; CDR2 reads YYNGEE. The CDR3 extends over 16 amino acids. V lost 0 bases, J lost 5 bases, and 3 bases stayed unmatched. The CDR3 sequence is CASSVGLAGGTGELFF. In nucleotides, the CDR3 is TGTGCCAGCAGCGTAGGTCTAGCGGGAGGAACCGGGGAGCTGTTTTTT.

This chain links TRBV19 with TRBJ2-1; possibly TRBD1 for D (6 bases). Germline-derived CDR1 and CDR2 are LNHDA and SQIVND (reference sequence). Trimming cost V 5 bases and J 5 bases, with 10 bases left between them. CDR3 size: 13 residues. Written as DNA, the CDR3 is TGTGCCAGTAGTTACGGGACAAACAATGAGCAGTTCTTC. It codes for CASSYGTNNEQFF. The variable domain in full, with the rest retrieved from reference TRBV19 and TRBJ2-1, is DGGITQSPKYLFRKEGQNVTLSCEQNLNHDAMYWYRQDPGQGLRLIYYSQIVNDFQKGDIAEGYSVSREKKESFPLTVTSAQKNPTAFYLCASSYGTNNEQFFGPGTRLTVL.

The V call is TRBV7-9, the J call TRBJ1-5; D is uncertain. CDR1 is SEHNR, CDR2 FQNEAQ, per germline (reference sequence). This CDR3 spans 12 amino acids. The germline V and J ends were trimmed by 5 bases and 4 bases, with 6 bases remaining between them. In nucleotides, the CDR3 is TGTGCCAGCAGCCACTCTAATCAGCCCCAGCATTTT. Protein product: CASSHSNQPQHF.

A few counts support this clone. The chain has TRBV7-9 and TRBJ2-7; 9 positions agree with TRBD1. Germline V gene sequence: CDR1 SEHNR, CDR2 FQNEAQ (reference sequence). V shed 5 bases and J 3 bases; nucleotides not matched to a gene: 2. The CDR3 contains 13 residues. The CDR3 loop is CASSRDRVYEQYF. In DNA form, the CDR3 reads TGTGCCAGCAGCCGGGACAGGGTCTACGAGCAGTACTTC.

The chain employs TRBV4-3 and TRBJ1-1, with 10 bases matching TRBD1. Germline CDR1 reads LGHNA; CDR2 reads YSLEER. CDR3 length: 16 amino acids. V shed 3 bases, J shed 2 bases, and the junction held 6 bases outside the gene matches. CDR3 coding DNA: TGCGCCAGCAGCCAGGGGACAGGGGTGAAAAACACTGAAGCTTTCTTT. This gives the protein CASSQGTGVKNTEAFF.

This clone was picked up one time. J is TRBJ2-1 and V is TRBV14; tentative D call: TRBD1 (5 bases). The germline gives CDR1 SGHDN, CDR2 FVKESK. V was pared by 4 bases and J by 5 bases, with 18 bases between. The CDR3 is 16 residues long. The CDR3 coding sequence is TGTGCCAGCAGCCTGTACCTAGGTAGGGGAAACAATGAGCAGTTCTTC. As protein: CASSLYLGRGNNEQFF.